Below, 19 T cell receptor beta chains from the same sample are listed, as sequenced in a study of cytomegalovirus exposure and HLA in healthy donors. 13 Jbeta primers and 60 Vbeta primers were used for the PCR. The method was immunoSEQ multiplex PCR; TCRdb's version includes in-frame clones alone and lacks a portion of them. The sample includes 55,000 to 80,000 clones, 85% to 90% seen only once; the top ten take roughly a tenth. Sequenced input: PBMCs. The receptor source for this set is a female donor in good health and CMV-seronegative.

CDR3: CASSLHDSAPLHF. Written as DNA, the CDR3 is TGTGCCAGCAGCTTGCATGATTCGGCACCCCTCCACTTT. This chain connects TRBV5-8 to TRBJ1-6; no reliable D call. The length of the CDR3 is 13 residues. The V gene lost 1 base and the J gene lost 11 bases, with 10 bases spanning the gap. CDR1 and CDR2 (germline): SGHTS, YDEGEE.

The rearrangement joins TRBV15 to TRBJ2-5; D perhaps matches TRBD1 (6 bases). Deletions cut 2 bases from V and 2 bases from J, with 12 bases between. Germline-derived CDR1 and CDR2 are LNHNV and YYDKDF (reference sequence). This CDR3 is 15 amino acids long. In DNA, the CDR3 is TGTGCCACCAGCAGACATACAGGGTCGCAAGAGACCCAGTACTTC. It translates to CATSRHTGSQETQYF. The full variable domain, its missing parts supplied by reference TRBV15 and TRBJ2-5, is DAMVIQNPRYQVTQFGKPVTLSCSQTLNHNVMYWYQQKSSQAPKLLFHYYDKDFNNEADTPDNFQSRRPNTSFCFLDIRSPGLGDTAMYLCATSRHTGSQETQYFGPGTRLLVL.

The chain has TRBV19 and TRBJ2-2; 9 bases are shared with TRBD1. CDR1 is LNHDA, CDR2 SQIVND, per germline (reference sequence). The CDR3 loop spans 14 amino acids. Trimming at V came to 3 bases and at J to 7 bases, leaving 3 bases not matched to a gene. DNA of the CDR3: TGTGCCAGTAGTATTACAGGGGGCTACGGGGAGCTGTTTTTT. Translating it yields CASSITGGYGELFF.

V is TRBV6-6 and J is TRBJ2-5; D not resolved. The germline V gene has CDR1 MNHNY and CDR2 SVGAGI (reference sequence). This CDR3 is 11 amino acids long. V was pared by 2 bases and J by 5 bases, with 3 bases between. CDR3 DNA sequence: TGTGCCAGCAGTTACCGGGAGACCCAGTACTTC. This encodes CASSYRETQYF.

The CDR3 reads CAISEQGGDNQPQHF. In DNA form, the CDR3 reads TGTGCCATCAGTGAACAGGGGGGTGATAATCAGCCCCAGCATTTT. V is TRBV10-3 and J is TRBJ1-5; 8 nucleotides align to TRBD1. V lost 3 bases and J lost 4; bases outside the gene matches: 5. The CDR3 contains 15 residues. Germline V gene lookup returns CDR1 ENHRY and CDR2 SYGVKD.

The CDR3 sequence is CASSSKLEQYF. The CDR3 DNA sequence: TGTGCCAGCAGTTCGAAACTCGAGCAGTACTTC. The rearrangement links TRBV27 to TRBJ2-7, with D hard to call. Trimming removed 4 bases from V and 6 bases from J, with 7 bases in between. This CDR3 has 11 residues. Germline V lookup: CDR1 MNHEY, CDR2 SMNVEV (reference sequence).

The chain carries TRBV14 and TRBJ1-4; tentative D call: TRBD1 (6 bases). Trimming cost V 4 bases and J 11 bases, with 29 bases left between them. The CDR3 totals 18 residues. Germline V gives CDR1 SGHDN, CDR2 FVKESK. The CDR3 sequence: CASSPSGDRPKAGWKLFF. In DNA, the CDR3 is TGTGCCAGCAGCCCCTCGGGTGACAGGCCGAAAGCCGGGTGGAAACTGTTTTTT.

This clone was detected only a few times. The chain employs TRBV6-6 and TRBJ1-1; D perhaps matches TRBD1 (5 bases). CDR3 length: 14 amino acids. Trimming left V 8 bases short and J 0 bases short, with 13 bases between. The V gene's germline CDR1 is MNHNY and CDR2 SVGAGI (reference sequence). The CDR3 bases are TGTGCCAGCTTCAACCGACAGATGAACACTGAAGCTTTCTTT. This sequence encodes CASFNRQMNTEAFF.

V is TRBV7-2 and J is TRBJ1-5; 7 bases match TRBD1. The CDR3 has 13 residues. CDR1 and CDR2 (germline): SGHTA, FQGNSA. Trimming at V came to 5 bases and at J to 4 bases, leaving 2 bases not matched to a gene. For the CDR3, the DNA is TGTGCCAGCAGCACACAGGGGAATCAGCCCCAGCATTTT. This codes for CASSTQGNQPQHF.

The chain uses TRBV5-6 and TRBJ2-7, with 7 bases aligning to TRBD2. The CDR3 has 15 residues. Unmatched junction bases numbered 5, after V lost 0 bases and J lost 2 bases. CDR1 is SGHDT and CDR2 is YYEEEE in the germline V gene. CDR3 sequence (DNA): TGTGCCAGCAGCTTGGTGGGGGGGGTCACCTACGAGCAGTACTTC. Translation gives CASSLVGGVTYEQYF. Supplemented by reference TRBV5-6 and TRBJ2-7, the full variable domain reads DAGVTQSPTHLIKTRGQQVTLRCSPKSGHDTVSWYQQALGQGPQFIFQYYEEEERQRGNFPDRFSGHQFPNYSSELNVNALLLGDSALYLCASSLVGGVTYEQYFGPGTRLTVT.

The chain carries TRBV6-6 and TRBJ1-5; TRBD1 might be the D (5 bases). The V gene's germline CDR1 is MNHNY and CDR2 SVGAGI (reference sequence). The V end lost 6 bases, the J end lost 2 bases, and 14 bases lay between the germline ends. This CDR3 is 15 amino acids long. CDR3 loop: CASRGEGTGNQPQHF. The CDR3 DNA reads TGTGCCAGCAGGGGGGAGGGTACGGGCAATCAGCCCCAGCATTTT.

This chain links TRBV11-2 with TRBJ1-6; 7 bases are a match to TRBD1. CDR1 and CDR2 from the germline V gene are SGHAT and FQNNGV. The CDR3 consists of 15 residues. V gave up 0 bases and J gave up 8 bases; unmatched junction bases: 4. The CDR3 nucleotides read TGTGCCAGCAGCTTAGATCCCGGACAGGATTCACCCCTCCACTTT. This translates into CASSLDPGQDSPLHF.

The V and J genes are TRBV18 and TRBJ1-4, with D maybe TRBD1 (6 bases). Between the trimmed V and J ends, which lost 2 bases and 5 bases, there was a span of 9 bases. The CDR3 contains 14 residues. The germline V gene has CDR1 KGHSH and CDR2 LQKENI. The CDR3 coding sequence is TGTGCCAGCTCACCAGACAGGCCCAATGAAAAACTGTTTTTT. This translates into CASSPDRPNEKLFF.

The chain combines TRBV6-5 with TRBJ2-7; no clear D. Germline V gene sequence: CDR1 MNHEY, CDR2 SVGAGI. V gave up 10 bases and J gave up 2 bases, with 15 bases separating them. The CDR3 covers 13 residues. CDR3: CATFAAETYEQYF. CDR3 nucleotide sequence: TGTGCCACTTTCGCCGCCGAGACCTACGAGCAGTACTTC.

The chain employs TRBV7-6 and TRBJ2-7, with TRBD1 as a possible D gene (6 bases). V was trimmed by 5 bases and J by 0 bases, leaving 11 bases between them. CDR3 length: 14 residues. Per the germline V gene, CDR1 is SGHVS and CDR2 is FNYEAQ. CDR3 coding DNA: TGTGCCAGCAGCCCCGAGGACAGCTCCTACGAGCAGTACTTC. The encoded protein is CASSPEDSSYEQYF.

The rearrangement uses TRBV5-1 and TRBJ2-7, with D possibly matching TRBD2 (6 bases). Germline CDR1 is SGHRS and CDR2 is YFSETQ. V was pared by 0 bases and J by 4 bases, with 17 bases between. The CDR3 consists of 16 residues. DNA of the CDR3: TGCGCCAGCAGCTTGGGCGGGACCCACGGCCCTTACGAGCAGTACTTC. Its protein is CASSLGGTHGPYEQYF.

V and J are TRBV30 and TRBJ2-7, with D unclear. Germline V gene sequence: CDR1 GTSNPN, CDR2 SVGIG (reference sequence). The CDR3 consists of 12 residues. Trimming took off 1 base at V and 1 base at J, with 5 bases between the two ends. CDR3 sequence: CAWSGPSYEQYF. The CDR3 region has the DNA TGTGCCTGGAGTGGGCCATCCTACGAGCAGTACTTC.

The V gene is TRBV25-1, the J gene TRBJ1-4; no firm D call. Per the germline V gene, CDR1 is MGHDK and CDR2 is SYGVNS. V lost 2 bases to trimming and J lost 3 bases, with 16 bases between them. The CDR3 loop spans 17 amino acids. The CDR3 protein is CASSEREWRLANEKLFF. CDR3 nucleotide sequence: TGTGCCAGCAGTGAAAGGGAGTGGAGGTTGGCTAATGAAAAACTGTTTTTT.

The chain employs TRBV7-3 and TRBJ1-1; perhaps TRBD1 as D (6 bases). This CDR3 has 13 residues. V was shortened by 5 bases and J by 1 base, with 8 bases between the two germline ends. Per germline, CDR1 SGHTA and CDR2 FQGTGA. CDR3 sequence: CASSPTGNTEAFF. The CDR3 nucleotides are TGTGCCAGCAGCCCGACAGGGAACACTGAAGCTTTCTTT.